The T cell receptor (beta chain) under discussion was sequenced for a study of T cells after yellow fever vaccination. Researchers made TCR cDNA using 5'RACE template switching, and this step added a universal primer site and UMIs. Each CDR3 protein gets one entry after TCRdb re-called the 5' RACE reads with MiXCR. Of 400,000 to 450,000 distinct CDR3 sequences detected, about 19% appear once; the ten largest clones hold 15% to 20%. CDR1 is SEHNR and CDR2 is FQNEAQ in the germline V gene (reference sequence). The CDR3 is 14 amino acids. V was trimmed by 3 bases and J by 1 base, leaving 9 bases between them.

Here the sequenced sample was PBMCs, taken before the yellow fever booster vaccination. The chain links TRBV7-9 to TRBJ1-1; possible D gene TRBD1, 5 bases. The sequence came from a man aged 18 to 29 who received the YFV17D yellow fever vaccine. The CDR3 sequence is CASSFNQGNTEAFF. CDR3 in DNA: TGTGCCAGCAGCTTTAACCAGGGGAACACTGAAGCTTTCTTT.